Below are 14 T cell receptor beta chains sequenced from a single sample in a study of T cells in tuberculosis. Cells were sorted from thawed PBMC rested overnight and stained with GMM-loaded CD1B tetramer, viability dye and anti-CD3. The lipid loaded on the CD1B tetramers was C32 glucose monomycolate from Rhodococcus equi. Profiling relied on immunoSEQ multiplex PCR, and the TCRdb table lists in-frame clones only, not all of them. The sample records about 88,000 clones, about nine tenths being singletons. The sample was CD1b-GMM tetramer-negative cells sorted from PBMCs. The receptor source for this set is an adult woman with latent tuberculosis.

The chain recombines TRBV5-1 with TRBJ1-1; 8 bases are shared with TRBD1. Germline CDR1 is SGHRS and CDR2 is YFSETQ. CDR3 length: 15 amino acids. J lost 7 bases, V lost 4 bases, and 12 bases had no gene match. The CDR3 bases are TGCGCCAGCAGCCCGGGGACAAACAGGGGGGGTGAAGCTTTCTTT. It yields the protein CASSPGTNRGGEAFF.

The chain combines TRBV11-2 with TRBJ2-5; 15 bases align to TRBD2. Germline CDR1 SGHAT, CDR2 FQNNGV. This CDR3 comprises 16 residues. The V gene end was trimmed by 5 bases and the J gene end by 5 bases; junction bases not matched to a gene: 6. The CDR3, as DNA: TGTGCCAGCAGCCCCACCGGGACTAGCGGGGGGGAGACCCAGTACTTC. Amino acids: CASSPTGTSGGETQYF.

J is TRBJ1-6 and V is TRBV5-4, with 7 positions matching TRBD1. This CDR3 region has 16 residues. Looked up from germline, CDR1 is SGHNT and CDR2 is YYREEE (reference sequence). V gave up 2 bases and J gave up 6 bases; unmatched junction bases: 8. The CDR3 loop reads CASSLKSQGVNSPLHF. CDR3 sequence (DNA): TGTGCCAGCAGCTTAAAGAGTCAGGGGGTTAATTCACCCCTCCACTTT. Full variable domain (missing parts from reference TRBV5-4 and TRBJ1-6): ETGVTQSPTHLIKTRGQQVTLRCSSQSGHNTVSWYQQALGQGPQFIFQYYREEENGRGNFPPRFSGLQFPNYSSELNVNALELDDSALYLCASSLKSQGVNSPLHFGNGTRLTVT.

V and J are TRBV6-5 and TRBJ1-3; D unresolved. Per the germline V gene, CDR1 is MNHEY and CDR2 is SVGAGI. The ends were cut back, 10 bases at V and 4 bases at J, with 17 bases in the middle. The CDR3 spans 14 residues. CDR3 in amino acids: CATTRDGVGNTIYF. The CDR3 nucleotides read TGTGCCACTACTCGCGACGGGGTCGGAAACACCATATATTTT.

The V gene is TRBV28, the J gene TRBJ1-5; tentatively, D is TRBD1 (5 bases). The V end was cut by 7 bases, the J end by 1 base, with 11 bases between. CDR3 length: 14 amino acids. CDR1 is MDHEN, CDR2 SYDVKM, per germline. The CDR3 here is CASIPKGSNQPQHF. CDR3 nucleotides: TGTGCCAGCATACCCAAGGGGAGCAATCAGCCCCAGCATTTT.

This chain connects TRBV7-8 to TRBJ2-2, with D unresolved. V gave up 5 bases and J gave up 7 bases, with 8 bases separating them. Germline V CDR1 and CDR2: SGHVS, FQNEAQ. The CDR3 is 12 residues long. CDR3 nucleotide sequence: TGTGCCAGCAGCCTAAGACTCGGGGAGCTGTTTTTT. Its protein product is CASSLRLGELFF.

J is TRBJ2-3 and V is TRBV6-4; 12 bases match TRBD2. Germline V CDR1 and CDR2: MRHNA, SNTAGT. The length of the CDR3 is 16 residues. The trim removed 6 bases at V and 4 bases at J, leaving 8 bases unmatched. The DNA for the CDR3 is TGTGCCAGCAGCGCTAGCGGGGGGGCCAGTTCAGATACGCAGTATTTT. Its translation is CASSASGGASSDTQYF.

The chain joins TRBV11-2 to TRBJ1-1, with D possibly TRBD1 on 5 matching bases. Germline assignment: CDR1 SGHAT and CDR2 FQNNGV. The CDR3 contains 15 residues. The V and J ends lost 1 base and 1 base respectively, with 10 bases between them. The CDR3 spells CASSLGGRANTEAFF. The CDR3 DNA follows: TGTGCCAGCAGCTTAGGGGGCAGGGCGAACACTGAAGCTTTCTTT.

The chain is built from TRBV5-6 and TRBJ2-7; 7 bases fit TRBD1. Germline loops: CDR1 SGHDT, CDR2 YYEEEE. The CDR3 has 15 residues. V was pared by 2 bases and J by 3 bases, with 8 bases of the junction left unmatched. The CDR3 here is CASSFDREIRYEQYV. DNA for the CDR3: TGTGCCAGCAGCTTTGACAGGGAAATTCGCTACGAGCAGTACGTC.

A word on this clone: The same CDR3 can be traced to other DNA sequences in this sample. The V call is TRBV5-4, the J call TRBJ1-1, with 9 bases aligning to TRBD1. CDR3 length equals 13 residues. V lost 7 bases and J lost 9; bases outside the gene matches: 10. The germline V gene has CDR1 SGHNT and CDR2 YYREEE (reference sequence). The CDR3 sequence: CASSSGQGRKAFF. In nucleotides, the CDR3 is TGTGCCAGCTCCTCGGGACAGGGTAGGAAAGCTTTCTTT. Complete variable domain (other parts from reference TRBV5-4 and TRBJ1-1): ETGVTQSPTHLIKTRGQQVTLRCSSQSGHNTVSWYQQALGQGPQFIFQYYREEENGRGNFPPRFSGLQFPNYSSELNVNALELDDSALYLCASSSGQGRKAFFGQGTRLTVV.

The chain joins TRBV11-3 to TRBJ2-5; D is undetermined. The V gene's germline CDR1 is SGHNT and CDR2 YENEEA. V lost 0 bases and J lost 4, with 3 bases in between. This CDR3 has 12 residues. The CDR3 sequence is CASSLDRETQYF. In DNA, the CDR3 is TGTGCCAGCAGCTTAGACCGAGAGACCCAGTACTTC.

This sequence joins TRBV5-6 and TRBJ2-7; D remains ambiguous. Trimming shortened V by 1 base and J by 6 bases, and 14 bases separated the two germline ends. Germline assignment: CDR1 SGHDT and CDR2 YYEEEE. The CDR3 consists of 14 residues. The CDR3 loop is CASSLLGSSGEQYF. In DNA form, the CDR3 reads TGTGCCAGCAGCTTGTTGGGCAGCTCCGGCGAGCAGTACTTC.

The chain employs TRBV29-1 and TRBJ2-1, with D possibly matching TRBD2 (7 bases). Per germline, CDR1 SQVTM and CDR2 ANQGSEA. V was trimmed by 0 bases and J by 6 bases, leaving 18 bases between them. CDR3 length: 16 amino acids. CDR3 DNA: TGCAGCGTTGAAGATCGGTACAGGGAGGGGAGCAATGAGCAGTTCTTC. Translating it yields CSVEDRYREGSNEQFF.

The chain has TRBV29-1 and TRBJ1-2; D possibly corresponds to TRBD1 (6 bases). The CDR3 sequence is 12 residues long. Per germline, CDR1 SQVTM and CDR2 ANQGSEA. V lost 5 bases and J 8 bases, leaving 15 bases between the germline ends. The CDR3 DNA sequence: TGCAGCGTTACGCTATCAGGGGTCGGCTACACCTTC. Translated, it gives CSVTLSGVGYTF.